A single T cell receptor (beta chain) is shown here with its context. Antigen: not known. PCR used 60 Vbeta primers and 13 Jbeta primers. Using immunoSEQ multiplex PCR, the repertoire was profiled, and TCRdb retains in-frame clones only, with some absent. The profile shows approximately 140,000 clones, roughly 78% of them singletons. Germline lookup yields CDR1 KGHSY and CDR2 FQNENV. CDR3 length: 15 amino acids. The data stem from a study of cytomegalovirus exposure and HLA in healthy donors. Points from the study as a whole: According to the study, 180 or so TCR beta chains were cytomegalovirus-associated. A later analysis found common viral pathogens apparently linked to several of the most significant clusters.

The chain couples TRBV16 to TRBJ2-5; 9 nucleotides align to TRBD1. TRBJ2-7 matches the DNA end more closely, so the J call is doubtful. The sequenced sample was PBMCs. The origin of this receptor is a man aged 30 to 39 in good health and CMV-seronegative. The CDR3 DNA is TGTGCCAGCAGCCAATCGGGACAGGGTTCCTACGAGCAGTACTTC. The encoded protein is CASSQSGQGSYEQYF.